The 32 T cell receptor beta chains given below trace back to one sample, sequenced in a study of early T cells in non-severe SARS-CoV-2 infection. TCRdb called the 5' RACE reads again in MiXCR, with one record for every CDR3 protein. The sample records 53,000 or so distinct CDR3 sequences, roughly 9.8% being singletons. The sequenced sample consisted of whole blood. The receptors come from an adult who was a healthcare worker with PCR-confirmed SARS-CoV-2 infection or an uninfected control (not recorded which).

The gene calls are TRBV5-6 and TRBJ2-1; TRBD2 aligns across 14 bases. CDR3 length equals 14 residues. CDR1 is SGHDT and CDR2 is YYEEEE in the germline V gene. Trimming at V came to 3 bases and at J to 11 bases, leaving 4 bases not matched to a gene. CDR3 amino acids: CASSWGLAGEKQFF. The CDR3 nucleotides read TGTGCCAGCAGCTGGGGACTAGCGGGGGAAAAGCAGTTCTTC.

Here the CDR3 reads CSVEFAGDSYEQYF. CDR3 DNA sequence: TGCAGCGTTGAGTTCGCAGGGGACTCCTACGAGCAGTACTTC. The chain recombines TRBV29-1 with TRBJ2-7; D is perhaps TRBD1 (6 bases). The CDR3 covers 14 residues. V was cut by 3 bases and J by 0 bases, with 12 bases left in between. The V gene's germline CDR1 is SQVTM and CDR2 ANQGSEA.

This clonotype has ten or more counts. The chain uses TRBV7-9 and TRBJ1-1, with D uncertain. V was cut by 7 bases and J by 2 bases, with 14 bases left in between. Germline CDR1 and CDR2: SEHNR and FQNEAQ (reference sequence). There are 14 residues in the CDR3. The CDR3 loop reads CASTHSGPNTEAFF. The CDR3 coding sequence is TGTGCCAGCACCCACTCGGGTCCCAACACTGAAGCTTTCTTT.

The rearrangement uses TRBV20-1 and TRBJ2-7; 7 nucleotides line up with TRBD2. Looked up from germline, CDR1 is DFQATT and CDR2 is SNEGSKA (reference sequence). This CDR3 contains 15 residues. Trimming at V came to 7 bases and at J to 4 bases, leaving 16 bases not matched to a gene. CDR3 loop: CSVPPGLLKGYEQYF. The CDR3 DNA sequence: TGCAGTGTTCCCCCGGGACTACTTAAGGGTTACGAGCAGTACTTC.

This clonotype has just a few counts. This rearrangement joins TRBV6-5 to TRBJ1-2, with D maybe TRBD1 (6 bases). Germline CDR1 reads MNHEY; CDR2 reads SVGAGI. This CDR3 has 15 residues. V was pared by 6 bases and J by 4 bases, with 18 bases between. DNA for the CDR3: TGTGCCAGCAGGGCCGGGAGAGGGGGTGGCTATGGCTACACCTTC. Protein: CASRAGRGGGYGYTF.

This clonotype was seen at least ten times. The rearrangement uses TRBV27 and TRBJ2-7; TRBD1 agrees at 9 bases. Germline assignment: CDR1 MNHEY and CDR2 SMNVEV (reference sequence). The V segment lost 8 bases and the J segment 2 bases; nucleotides outside the gene matches: 16. This CDR3 has 17 amino acids. The CDR3 DNA follows: TGTGCCAGCCTCGAGATACCTCCGGGACAGGGCGCCTACGAGCAGTACTTC. Translation: CASLEIPPGQGAYEQYF.

In this sample, this clonotype turned up many times. This rearrangement joins TRBV27 to TRBJ1-5, with D uncertain. V lost 1 base and J lost 5, with 9 bases in between. Germline V lookup: CDR1 MNHEY, CDR2 SMNVEV (reference sequence). This CDR3 spans 14 amino acids. CDR3 DNA: TGTGCCAGCAGTTTATTCGGACTTGATCAGCCCCAGCATTTT. Translated: CASSLFGLDQPQHF.

The sample holds many counts of this clonotype. The chain recombines TRBV6-6 with TRBJ2-1, with TRBD1 matching 8 bases. V lost 10 bases to trimming and J lost 5 bases; unmatched junction nucleotides: 7. The CDR3 has 13 residues. Germline CDR1 and CDR2: MNHNY and SVGAGI (reference sequence). CDR3 region: CATDHRGNNEQFF. The CDR3 DNA follows: TGTGCCACCGATCACAGGGGGAACAATGAGCAGTTCTTC.

The gene calls are TRBV11-2 and TRBJ2-3; 8 positions match TRBD1. CDR1 is SGHAT and CDR2 is FQNNGV in the germline V gene. This CDR3 spans 16 amino acids. Trimming took 5 bases from V and 1 from J; bases not matched to a gene: 8. Here the CDR3 DNA reads TGTGCCAGCAGCCGCACAGGGGGAGGAGGCACAGATACGCAGTATTTT. It translates to CASSRTGGGGTDTQYF.

V gene TRBV9 combines with J gene TRBJ1-2; D gene uncertain. The CDR3 sequence is 12 residues long. Trimming removed 4 bases from V and 6 bases from J, with 10 bases in between. Germline CDR1 SGDLS, CDR2 YYNGEE. CDR3 residues: CASSTRANGYTF. The DNA of the CDR3 is TGTGCCAGCAGCACCCGCGCGAATGGCTACACCTTC.

This clonotype was observed a few times. This chain links TRBV12-3 or TRBV12-4 with TRBJ1-3; 9 bases agree with TRBD1. J lost 2 bases, V lost 5 bases, and 4 bases had no gene match. CDR3 size: 15 residues. DNA of the CDR3: TGTGCCAGCAGTCCCACAGGGGGCACTGGAAACACCATATATTTT. Its translation: CASSPTGGTGNTIYF.

This clonotype was observed many times. V is TRBV21-1 and J is TRBJ2-7; no check of the table's D call, TRBD1, against the DNA was made. TRBV21-1 is a listed pseudogene. The CDR3 is 13 residues long. CDR3 bases: TGTGCCAGCAGCTGCTGGGACAGCTACGAGCAGTACTTC. The encoded protein is CASSCWDSYEQYF.

This clonotype showed up many times. The CDR3 protein is CSATEPDGPGNGYTF. CDR3 sequence (DNA): TGCAGTGCTACGGAACCCGACGGTCCCGGGAATGGCTACACCTTC. V is TRBV20-1 and J is TRBJ1-2, with D unresolved. V lost 4 bases to trimming and J lost 6 bases, with 21 bases between them. Germline assignment: CDR1 DFQATT and CDR2 SNEGSKA (reference sequence). The CDR3 has 15 residues.

This clonotype has at least ten counts. The CDR3 loop reads CASRGSTDTQYF. The CDR3 DNA sequence: TGTGCCAGCAGGGGTAGCACAGATACGCAGTATTTT. V is TRBV9 and J is TRBJ2-3, with unresolved D. Germline V gives CDR1 SGDLS, CDR2 YYNGEE. V was cut by 5 bases and J by 0 bases, with 4 bases left in between. CDR3 length equals 12 residues.

This clonotype has just a few counts. The chain uses TRBV5-4 and TRBJ2-3, with 10 positions matching TRBD2. Germline assignment: CDR1 SGHNT and CDR2 YYREEE (reference sequence). Trimming removed 1 base from V and 2 bases from J; junction bases left unmatched: 1. CDR3 length: 15 amino acids. CDR3 sequence reads: CASSLTSGITDTQYF. DNA for the CDR3: TGTGCCAGCAGCTTGACTAGCGGGATCACAGATACGCAGTATTTT.

The sample holds many counts of this clonotype. V is TRBV7-9 and J is TRBJ2-1; D remains unclear. This CDR3 is built from 13 residues. The V gene's germline CDR1 is SEHNR and CDR2 FQNEAQ (reference sequence). V dropped 7 bases and J dropped 4 bases, with 11 bases sitting between them. CDR3 nucleotides: TGTGCCAGCACCTCTCCTCTTTACAATGAGCAGTTCTTC. It encodes CASTSPLYNEQFF.

V and J are TRBV29-1 and TRBJ2-1; no clear D gene. Per the germline V gene, CDR1 is SQVTM and CDR2 is ANQGSEA. The CDR3 has 13 amino acids. Between the trimmed V and J ends, which lost 6 bases and 8 bases, there was a span of 17 bases. CDR3 coding DNA: TGCAGCGTGACCCTCTGGAAATTGGATGAGCAGTTCTTC. Translation: CSVTLWKLDEQFF.

This clonotype was counted many times. This rearrangement joins TRBV20-1 to TRBJ2-1; 9 nucleotides agree with TRBD2. The CDR3 runs to 16 residues. Trimming removed 5 bases from V and 3 bases from J; junction bases left unmatched: 11. In germline, CDR1 is DFQATT, CDR2 SNEGSKA (reference sequence). The CDR3 nucleotides are TGCAGTGCTGCCCGACCTAGCGGGATATTCTACAATGAGCAGTTCTTC. It encodes CSAARPSGIFYNEQFF.

This clonotype is categorized as medium-sized. The rearrangement links TRBV6-5 to TRBJ1-5; D gene unclear. CDR1 is MNHEY and CDR2 is SVGAGI in the germline V gene. V lost 5 bases to trimming and J lost 10 bases, with 15 bases between them. The CDR3 contains 13 residues. CDR3 residues: CASSPAGPPPQHF. DNA of the CDR3: TGTGCCAGCAGTCCTGCTGGGCCACCTCCCCAGCATTTT.

In this sample, this clonotype turned up many times. The chain uses TRBV6-2 or TRBV6-3 and TRBJ2-1, with D perhaps matching TRBD1 (5 bases). V was shortened by 7 bases and J by 8 bases, with 12 bases between the two germline ends. CDR1 is MNHEY, CDR2 SVGEGT, per germline. This CDR3 spans 12 amino acids. Here the CDR3 reads CASTDSLHEQFF. In DNA, the CDR3 is TGTGCCAGCACTGACAGTCTCCATGAGCAGTTCTTC.

The rearrangement links TRBV2 to TRBJ2-3; TRBD1 might be the D (6 bases). The V end lost 5 bases, the J end lost 4 bases, and 13 bases lay between the germline ends. The germline gives CDR1 SNHLY, CDR2 FYNNEI. The CDR3 runs 14 residues. CDR3 nucleotides: TGTGCCAGCAGTTTCTCAGGGGCGGCAGATACGCAGTATTTT. Amino acid sequence: CASSFSGAADTQYF. Drawing the rest from reference TRBV2 and TRBJ2-3, the complete variable domain is EPEVTQTPSHQVTQMGQEVILRCVPISNHLYFYWYRQILGQKVEFLVSFYNNEISEKSEIFDDQFSVERPDGSNFTLKIRSTKLEDSAMYFCASSFSGAADTQYFGPGTRLTVL.

This clonotype came up many times. This chain connects TRBV11-2 to TRBJ2-2, with D perhaps assigned TRBD1 or TRBD2 (5 bases each). CDR3 length equals 17 residues. Germline V gene data show CDR1 as SGHAT and CDR2 as FQNNGV. V dropped 2 bases and J dropped 0 bases, with 13 bases sitting between them. CDR3 in DNA: TGTGCCAGCAGCTTAATATCCGGGACGACGAACACCGGGGAGCTGTTTTTT. Amino acid sequence: CASSLISGTTNTGELFF. Based on the CDR3 plus reference TRBV11-2 and TRBJ2-2, the full variable domain is EAGVAQSPRYKIIEKRQSVAFWCNPISGHATLYWYQQILGQGPKLLIQFQNNGVVDDSQLPKDRFSAERLKGVDSTLKIQPAKLEDSAVYLCASSLISGTTNTGELFFGEGSRLTVL.

This clonotype was observed at least ten times. This chain uses TRBV7-9 with TRBJ2-3, with D tentatively TRBD2 (6 bases). CDR1 SEHNR and CDR2 FQNEAQ come from the germline V gene (reference sequence). Trimming took off 5 bases at V and 3 bases at J, with 15 bases between the two ends. The CDR3 is 15 amino acids. The CDR3 coding sequence is TGTGCCAGCAGCCCAGGCGGGACTCTGACAGATACGCAGTATTTT. Amino acids: CASSPGGTLTDTQYF.

Ten or more counts support this clonotype. The genes are TRBV6-2 or TRBV6-3 and TRBJ2-1, with D perhaps matching TRBD1 (5 bases). The CDR3 spans 16 residues. Deletions cut 7 bases from V and 0 bases from J, with 16 bases between. Germline CDR1 MNHEY, CDR2 SVGEGT. CDR3 sequence: CASTQGALSSYNEQFF. The CDR3 region has the DNA TGTGCCAGCACCCAAGGGGCTCTGAGCTCCTACAATGAGCAGTTCTTC.

The genes are TRBV20-1 and TRBJ2-3; 10 nucleotides match TRBD2. The CDR3 contains 17 residues. Germline-derived CDR1 and CDR2 are DFQATT and SNEGSKA (reference sequence). Trimming removed 3 bases from V and 4 bases from J; junction bases left unmatched: 13. CDR3: CSASGRLAGEGADTQYF. CDR3 DNA: TGCAGTGCTAGCGGGCGGCTAGCGGGAGAGGGCGCAGATACGCAGTATTTT.

This clonotype came up many times. The CDR3 spells CASTRRDRWLVEGYTF. The CDR3 nucleotides are TGTGCCAGCACCAGGAGGGACAGGTGGCTGGTGGAAGGCTACACCTTC. The chain uses TRBV6-2 or TRBV6-3 and TRBJ1-2; 8 bases are shared with TRBD1. Germline-derived CDR1 and CDR2 are MNHEY and SVGEGT. V lost 7 bases and J lost 8; bases outside the gene matches: 18. The CDR3 consists of 16 residues.

There are many counts of this clonotype. This rearrangement joins TRBV10-2 to TRBJ2-7; TRBD2 agrees at 10 bases. Germline values: CDR1 WSHSY, CDR2 SAAADI. The length of the CDR3 is 14 residues. V shed 7 bases and J 0 bases; nucleotides not matched to a gene: 3. The CDR3 loop reads CASIAGGSSYEQYF. CDR3 DNA sequence: TGCGCCAGCATAGCGGGAGGAAGCTCCTACGAGCAGTACTTC.

This clonotype has more than one count but fewer than ten. J is TRBJ2-1 and V is TRBV4-1, with 13 bases identical to TRBD2. V gave up 0 bases and J gave up 5 bases; unmatched junction bases: 13. Looked up from germline, CDR1 is MGHRA and CDR2 is YSYEKL. The CDR3 extends over 20 amino acids. CDR3 amino acids: CASSQDSGPTGLAGHNEQFF. The CDR3 region has the DNA TGCGCCAGCAGCCAAGACTCTGGACCGACGGGACTAGCGGGACACAATGAGCAGTTCTTC.

The V call is TRBV30, the J call TRBJ2-5; a weak D match, TRBD2 (6 bases). The ends were cut back, 4 bases at V and 4 bases at J, with 25 bases in the middle. The CDR3 sequence is 17 residues long. Germline V gene sequence: CDR1 GTSNPN, CDR2 SVGIG (reference sequence). CDR3: CAWMDLGGISAGETQYF. In DNA form, the CDR3 reads TGTGCCTGGATGGACCTTGGCGGGATTTCTGCCGGAGAGACCCAGTACTTC.

This clonotype was observed many times. This chain links TRBV14 with TRBJ2-7; maybe TRBD2 (6 bases). Germline V lookup: CDR1 SGHDN, CDR2 FVKESK. V dropped 3 bases and J dropped 0 bases, with 6 bases sitting between them. CDR3 length: 13 residues. CDR3 coding DNA: TGTGCCAGCAGCCACGGGGGCTCCTACGAGCAGTACTTC. Amino acids: CASSHGGSYEQYF.

This clonotype has just a few counts. V and J are TRBV11-2 and TRBJ2-1; D call uncertain. The CDR3 extends over 16 amino acids. Germline V gene data show CDR1 as SGHAT and CDR2 as FQNNGV. Trimming removed 5 bases from V and 3 bases from J, with 17 bases in between. CDR3 in amino acids: CASSRRIMGNYNEQFF. The CDR3 DNA is TGTGCCAGCAGCCGTCGAATTATGGGTAACTACAATGAGCAGTTCTTC.

Many counts were recorded for this clonotype. The chain is built from TRBV19 and TRBJ1-5; tentatively, D is TRBD1 (5 bases). Trimming left V 1 base short and J 7 bases short, with 11 bases between. In germline, CDR1 is LNHDA, CDR2 SQIVND (reference sequence). This CDR3 has 14 amino acids. The CDR3: CASSIAGYLQPQHF. The CDR3 DNA follows: TGTGCCAGTAGTATAGCAGGGTACCTCCAGCCCCAGCATTTT.